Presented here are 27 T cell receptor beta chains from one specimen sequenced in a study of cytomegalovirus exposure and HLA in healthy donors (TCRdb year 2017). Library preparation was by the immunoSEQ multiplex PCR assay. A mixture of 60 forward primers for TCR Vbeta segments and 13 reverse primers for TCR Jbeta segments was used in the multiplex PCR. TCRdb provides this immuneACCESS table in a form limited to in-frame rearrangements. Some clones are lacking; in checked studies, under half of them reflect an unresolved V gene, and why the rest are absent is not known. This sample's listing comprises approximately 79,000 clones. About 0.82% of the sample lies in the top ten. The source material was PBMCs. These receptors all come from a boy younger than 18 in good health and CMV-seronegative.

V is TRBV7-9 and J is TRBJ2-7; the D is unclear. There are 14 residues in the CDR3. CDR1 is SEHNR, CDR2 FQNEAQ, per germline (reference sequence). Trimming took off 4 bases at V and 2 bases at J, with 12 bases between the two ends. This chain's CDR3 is CASSSRDTAYEQYF. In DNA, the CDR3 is TGTGCCAGCAGCTCGCGAGACACCGCCTACGAGCAGTACTTC.

CDR3 DNA sequence: TGTGCCTGGAGTGCCTACACTGCTGGGCTTGGCGGGGAGCTGTTTTTT. Amino acids: CAWSAYTAGLGGELFF. The gene calls are TRBV30 and TRBJ2-2; no definite D call. Germline CDR1 reads GTSNPN; CDR2 reads SVGIG (reference sequence). This CDR3 has 16 amino acids. V was shortened by 1 base and J by 7 bases, with 19 bases between the two germline ends.

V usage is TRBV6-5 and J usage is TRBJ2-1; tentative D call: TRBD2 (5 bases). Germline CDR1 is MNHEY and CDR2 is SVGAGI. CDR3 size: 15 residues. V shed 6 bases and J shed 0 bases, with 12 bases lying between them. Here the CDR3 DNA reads TGTGCCAGCAGCCAGGACTGGAGCTCCTACAATGAGCAGTTCTTC. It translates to CASSQDWSSYNEQFF.

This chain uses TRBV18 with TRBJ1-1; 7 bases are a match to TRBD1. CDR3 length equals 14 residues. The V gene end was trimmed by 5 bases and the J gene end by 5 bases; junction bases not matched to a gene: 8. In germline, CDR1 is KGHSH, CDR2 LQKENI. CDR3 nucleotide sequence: TGTGCCAGCTCAGGCTCCCAGGGGGAAACTGAAGCTTTCTTT. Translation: CASSGSQGETEAFF.

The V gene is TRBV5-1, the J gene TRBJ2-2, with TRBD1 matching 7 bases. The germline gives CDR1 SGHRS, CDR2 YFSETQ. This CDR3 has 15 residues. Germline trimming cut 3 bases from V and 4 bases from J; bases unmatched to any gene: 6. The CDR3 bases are TGCGCCAGCAGCTCGACAGGGAAAGTCACCGGGGAGCTGTTTTTT. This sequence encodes CASSSTGKVTGELFF. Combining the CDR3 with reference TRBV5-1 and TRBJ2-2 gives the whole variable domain KAGVTQTPRYLIKTRGQQVTLSCSPISGHRSVSWYQQTPGQGLQFLFEYFSETQRNKGNFPGRFSGRQFSNSRSEMNVSTLELGDSALYLCASSSTGKVTGELFFGEGSRLTVL.

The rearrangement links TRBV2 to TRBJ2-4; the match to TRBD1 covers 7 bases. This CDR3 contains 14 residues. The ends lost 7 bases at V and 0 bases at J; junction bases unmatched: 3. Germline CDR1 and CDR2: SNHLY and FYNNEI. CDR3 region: CASTRQGAKNIQYF. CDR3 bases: TGTGCCAGCACTCGACAGGGAGCCAAAAACATTCAGTACTTC.

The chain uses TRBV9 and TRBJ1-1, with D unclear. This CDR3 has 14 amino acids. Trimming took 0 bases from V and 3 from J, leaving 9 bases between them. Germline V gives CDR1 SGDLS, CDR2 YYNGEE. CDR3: CASSVDARDTEAFF. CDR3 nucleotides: TGTGCCAGCAGCGTAGACGCGAGGGACACTGAAGCTTTCTTT.

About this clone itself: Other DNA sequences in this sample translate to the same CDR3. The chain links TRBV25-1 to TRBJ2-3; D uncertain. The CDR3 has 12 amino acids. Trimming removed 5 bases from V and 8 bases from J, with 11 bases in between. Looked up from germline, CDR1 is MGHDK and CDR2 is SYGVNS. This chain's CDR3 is CASSRTFGTQYF. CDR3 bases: TGTGCCAGCAGTCGTACTTTCGGTACGCAGTATTTT.

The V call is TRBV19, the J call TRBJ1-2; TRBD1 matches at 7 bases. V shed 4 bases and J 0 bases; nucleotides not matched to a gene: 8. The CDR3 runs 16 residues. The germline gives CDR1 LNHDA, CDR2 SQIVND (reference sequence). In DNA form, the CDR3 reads TGTGCCAGTAGTACGCGACAGGGAGGCACTAACTATGGCTACACCTTC. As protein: CASSTRQGGTNYGYTF.

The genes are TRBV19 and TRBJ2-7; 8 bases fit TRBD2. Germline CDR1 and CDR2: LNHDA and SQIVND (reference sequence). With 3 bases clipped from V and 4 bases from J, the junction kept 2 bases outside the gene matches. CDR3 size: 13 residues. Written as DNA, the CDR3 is TGTGCCAGTAGTATTCGGGAGGGATACGAGCAGTACTTC. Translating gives CASSIREGYEQYF.

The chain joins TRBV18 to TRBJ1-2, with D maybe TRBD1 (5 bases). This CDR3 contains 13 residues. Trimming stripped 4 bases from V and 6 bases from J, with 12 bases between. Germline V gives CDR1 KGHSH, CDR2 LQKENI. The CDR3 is CASSLSTENGYTF. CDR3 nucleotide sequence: TGTGCCAGCTCACTCTCGACAGAGAATGGCTACACCTTC.

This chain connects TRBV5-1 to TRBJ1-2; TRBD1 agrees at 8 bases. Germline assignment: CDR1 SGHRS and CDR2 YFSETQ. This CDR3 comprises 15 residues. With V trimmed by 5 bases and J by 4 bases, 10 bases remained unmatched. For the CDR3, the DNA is TGCGCCAGCAGTTGGGGGGGACAGGATTTCTATGGCTACACCTTC. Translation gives CASSWGGQDFYGYTF. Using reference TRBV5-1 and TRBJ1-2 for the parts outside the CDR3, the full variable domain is KAGVTQTPRYLIKTRGQQVTLSCSPISGHRSVSWYQQTPGQGLQFLFEYFSETQRNKGNFPGRFSGRQFSNSRSEMNVSTLELGDSALYLCASSWGGQDFYGYTFGSGTRLTVV.

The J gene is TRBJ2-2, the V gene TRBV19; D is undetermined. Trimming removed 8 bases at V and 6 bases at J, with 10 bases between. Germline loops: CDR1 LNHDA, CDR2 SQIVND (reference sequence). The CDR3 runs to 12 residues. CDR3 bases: TGTGCCAGTCACGCGCCGGCCGGGGAGCTGTTTTTT. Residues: CASHAPAGELFF. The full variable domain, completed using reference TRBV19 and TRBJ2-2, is DGGITQSPKYLFRKEGQNVTLSCEQNLNHDAMYWYRQDPGQGLRLIYYSQIVNDFQKGDIAEGYSVSREKKESFPLTVTSAQKNPTAFYLCASHAPAGELFFGEGSRLTVL.

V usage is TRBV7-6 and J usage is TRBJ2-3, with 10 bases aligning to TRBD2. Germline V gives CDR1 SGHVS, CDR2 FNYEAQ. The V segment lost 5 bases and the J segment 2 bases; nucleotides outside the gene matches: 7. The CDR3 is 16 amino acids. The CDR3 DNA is TGTGCCAGCAGCCCAATAGCGGGAGGAGCCACAGATACGCAGTATTTT. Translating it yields CASSPIAGGATDTQYF.

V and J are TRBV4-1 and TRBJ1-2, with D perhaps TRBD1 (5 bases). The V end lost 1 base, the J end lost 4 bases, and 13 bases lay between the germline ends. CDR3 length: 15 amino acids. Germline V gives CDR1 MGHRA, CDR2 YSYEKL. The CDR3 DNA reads TGCGCCAGCAGCCAAGTGGTGGGGCCTGGCTATGGCTACACCTTC. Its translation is CASSQVVGPGYGYTF.

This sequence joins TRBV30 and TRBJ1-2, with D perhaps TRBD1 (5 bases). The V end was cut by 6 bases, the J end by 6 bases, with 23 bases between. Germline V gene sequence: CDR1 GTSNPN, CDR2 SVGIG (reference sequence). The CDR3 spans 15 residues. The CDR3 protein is CACIPSGGGFNGYTF. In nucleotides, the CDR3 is TGTGCCTGCATCCCTTCGGGGGGAGGGTTCAATGGCTACACCTTC.

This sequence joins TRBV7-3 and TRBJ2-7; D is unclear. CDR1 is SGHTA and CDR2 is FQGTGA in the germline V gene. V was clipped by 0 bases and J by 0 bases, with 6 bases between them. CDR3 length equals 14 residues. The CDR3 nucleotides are TGTGCCAGCAGCTTAACTTTAAACTCCTACGAGCAGTACTTC. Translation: CASSLTLNSYEQYF.

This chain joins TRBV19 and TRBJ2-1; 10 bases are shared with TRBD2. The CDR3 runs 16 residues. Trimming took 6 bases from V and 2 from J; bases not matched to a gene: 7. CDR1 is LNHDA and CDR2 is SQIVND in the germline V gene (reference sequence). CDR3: CASRKLTSGTYNEQFF. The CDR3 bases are TGTGCCAGTAGAAAACTTACTAGCGGGACCTACAATGAGCAGTTCTTC.

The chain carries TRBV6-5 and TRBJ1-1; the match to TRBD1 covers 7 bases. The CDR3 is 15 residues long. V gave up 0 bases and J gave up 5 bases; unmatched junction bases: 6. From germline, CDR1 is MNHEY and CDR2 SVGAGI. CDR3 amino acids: CASSYSTGSRTEAFF. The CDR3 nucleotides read TGTGCCAGCAGTTACTCGACAGGGTCGAGAACTGAAGCTTTCTTT.

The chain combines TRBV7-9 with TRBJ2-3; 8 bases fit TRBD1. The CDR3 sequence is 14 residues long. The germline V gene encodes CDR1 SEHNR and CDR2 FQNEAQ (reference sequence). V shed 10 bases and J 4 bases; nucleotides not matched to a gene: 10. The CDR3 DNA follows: TGTGCCATCGCACACGAGACAGGGGCAGATACGCAGTATTTT. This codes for CAIAHETGADTQYF.

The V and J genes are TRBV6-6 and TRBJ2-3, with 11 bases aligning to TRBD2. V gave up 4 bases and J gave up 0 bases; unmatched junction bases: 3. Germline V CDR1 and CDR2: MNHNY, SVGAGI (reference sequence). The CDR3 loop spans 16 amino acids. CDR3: CASSSRLAGSTDTQYF. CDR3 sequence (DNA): TGTGCCAGCAGTTCCCGACTAGCGGGGAGCACAGATACGCAGTATTTT.

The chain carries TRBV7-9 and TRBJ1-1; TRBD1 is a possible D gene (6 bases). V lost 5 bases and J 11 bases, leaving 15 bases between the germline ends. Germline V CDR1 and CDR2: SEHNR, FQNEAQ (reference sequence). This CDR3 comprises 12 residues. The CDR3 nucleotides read TGTGCCAGCAGCCTTGGACAGCTGGGTGCTTTCTTT. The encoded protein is CASSLGQLGAFF.

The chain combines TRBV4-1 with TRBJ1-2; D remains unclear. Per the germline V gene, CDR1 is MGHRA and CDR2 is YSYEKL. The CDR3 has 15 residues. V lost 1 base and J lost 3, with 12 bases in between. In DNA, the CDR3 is TGCGCCAGCAGCCAAGTTGTAATGGGAGACTATGGCTACACCTTC. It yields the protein CASSQVVMGDYGYTF.

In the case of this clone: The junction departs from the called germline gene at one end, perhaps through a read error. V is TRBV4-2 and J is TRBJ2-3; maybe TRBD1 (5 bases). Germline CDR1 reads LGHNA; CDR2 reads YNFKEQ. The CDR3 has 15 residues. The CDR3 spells CASSQDRGRTYTQYF. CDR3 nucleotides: TGTGCCAGCAGCCAAGATAGGGGCCGCACATATACGCAGTATTTT.

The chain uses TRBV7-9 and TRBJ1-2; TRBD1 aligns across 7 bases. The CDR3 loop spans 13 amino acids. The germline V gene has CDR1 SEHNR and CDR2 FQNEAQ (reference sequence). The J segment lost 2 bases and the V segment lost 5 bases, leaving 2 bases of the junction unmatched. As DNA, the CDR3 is TGTGCCAGCAGCCGGGGACAGAACTATGGCTACACCTTC. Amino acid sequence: CASSRGQNYGYTF. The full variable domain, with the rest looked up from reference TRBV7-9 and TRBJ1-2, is DTGVSQNPRHKITKRGQNVTFRCDPISEHNRLYWYRQTLGQGPEFLTYFQNEAQLEKSRLLSDRFSAERPKGSFSTLEIQRTEQGDSAMYLCASSRGQNYGYTFGSGTRLTVV.

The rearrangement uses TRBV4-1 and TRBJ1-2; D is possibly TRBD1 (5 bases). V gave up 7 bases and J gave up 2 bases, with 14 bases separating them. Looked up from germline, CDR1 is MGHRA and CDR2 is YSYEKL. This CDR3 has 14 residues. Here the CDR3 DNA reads TGCGCCAGCACGGGGGGAAGAAAGAACTATGGCTACACCTTC. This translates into CASTGGRKNYGYTF.

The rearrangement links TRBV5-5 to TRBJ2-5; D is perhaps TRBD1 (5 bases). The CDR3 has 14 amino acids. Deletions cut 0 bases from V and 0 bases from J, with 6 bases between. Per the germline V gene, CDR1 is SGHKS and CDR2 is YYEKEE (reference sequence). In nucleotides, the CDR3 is TGTGCCAGCAGCTTGGGGACAAACCAAGAGACCCAGTACTTC. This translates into CASSLGTNQETQYF. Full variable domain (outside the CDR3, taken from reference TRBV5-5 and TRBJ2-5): DAGVTQSPTHLIKTRGQQVTLRCSPISGHKSVSWYQQVLGQGPQFIFQYYEKEERGRGNFPDRFSARQFPNYSSELNVNALLLGDSALYLCASSLGTNQETQYFGPGTRLLVL.